The 17 T cell receptor beta chains below were found in one sample sequenced in a study of cytomegalovirus exposure and HLA in healthy donors (TCRdb year 2017). The library was made by the immunoSEQ multiplex PCR assay. TCRdb mirrors the immuneACCESS table, restricted to in-frame sequences. Some clones are absent from its copies; in checked studies, under half trace to an unresolved V gene, and the reason for the others is unknown. This sample is represented by some 120,000 clones; approximately 90% of them were singletons. The biggest ten clones account for 1.5% to 2% of the sample. Sequenced: PBMCs. The origin of the receptors is a woman under 30 in good health and CMV-seronegative.

The chain is built from TRBV5-4 and TRBJ2-1, with 8 bases matching TRBD2. Trimming removed 4 bases from V and 3 bases from J; junction bases left unmatched: 9. In germline, CDR1 is SGHNT, CDR2 YYREEE (reference sequence). CDR3 length equals 16 residues. As DNA, the CDR3 is TGTGCCAGCAGCCCCACCGGGACTAGAAACTACAATGAGCAGTTCTTC. Its translation: CASSPTGTRNYNEQFF.

The gene calls are TRBV28 and TRBJ2-7; D is uncertain. Trimming cost V 10 bases and J 3 bases, with 16 bases left between them. CDR1 is MDHEN, CDR2 SYDVKM, per germline. The CDR3 has 13 residues. The CDR3 nucleotides read TGTGCCACCTCCACACCCACCAACTACGAGCAGTACTTC. This encodes CATSTPTNYEQYF.

V and J are TRBV6-1 and TRBJ1-1, with 7 nucleotides matching TRBD1. CDR3 size: 14 residues. CDR1 and CDR2 (germline): MNHNS, SASEGT. The J segment lost 2 bases and the V segment lost 6 bases, leaving 6 bases of the junction unmatched. CDR3: CASRVRQGNTEAFF. The DNA for the CDR3 is TGTGCCAGCAGGGTCAGACAGGGTAACACTGAAGCTTTCTTT.

The chain has TRBV18 and TRBJ1-2, with TRBD1 matching over 7 bases. Germline assignment: CDR1 KGHSH and CDR2 LQKENI. This CDR3 comprises 13 residues. The ends lost 3 bases at V and 8 bases at J; junction bases unmatched: 6. This CDR3 is CASSPGQFDGYTF. CDR3 sequence (DNA): TGTGCCAGCTCACCGGGACAGTTTGACGGCTACACCTTC.

CDR3: CASSIDTESGGDPDTQYF. In DNA, the CDR3 is TGTGCCAGTAGTATAGATACAGAGAGCGGGGGGGACCCAGATACGCAGTATTTT. The chain uses TRBV19 and TRBJ2-3; TRBD2 matches 10 bases. Trimming cost V 0 bases and J 4 bases; bases outside gene matches: 10. Germline CDR1 is LNHDA and CDR2 is SQIVND (reference sequence). The length of the CDR3 is 18 residues.

J is TRBJ1-1 and V is TRBV28, with 8 nucleotides matching TRBD1. Germline V gene lookup returns CDR1 MDHEN and CDR2 SYDVKM. CDR3 length: 16 amino acids. Trimming removed 6 bases from V and 6 bases from J; junction bases left unmatched: 15. CDR3 DNA sequence: TGTGCCAGCAGAGACTATGGCACAGGGGGTGTAGCTGAAGCTTTCTTT. Its translation is CASRDYGTGGVAEAFF.

The chain recombines TRBV19 with TRBJ1-1; D is unresolved. V was clipped by 9 bases and J by 1 base, with 6 bases between them. In germline, CDR1 is LNHDA, CDR2 SQIVND (reference sequence). The CDR3 is 11 residues long. Here the CDR3 DNA reads TGTGCCAGCCGGTGGAACACTGAAGCTTTCTTT. This gives the protein CASRWNTEAFF.

The chain employs TRBV5-1 and TRBJ1-2, with TRBD1 identical over 8 bases. Trimming at V came to 0 bases and at J to 4 bases, leaving 5 bases not matched to a gene. The germline CDR1 and CDR2 sequences are SGHRS and YFSETQ. The CDR3 totals 15 residues. The CDR3 region is CASSLDGTGPYGYTF. The DNA for the CDR3 is TGCGCCAGCAGCTTGGACGGGACAGGACCCTATGGCTACACCTTC.

J is TRBJ1-4 and V is TRBV5-1; unclear D gene. Germline CDR1 and CDR2: SGHRS and YFSETQ. The length of the CDR3 is 13 residues. Trimming removed 5 bases from V and 3 bases from J, with 8 bases in between. The CDR3 here is CASSPAANEKLFF. The CDR3 region has the DNA TGCGCCAGCAGTCCTGCAGCTAATGAAAAACTGTTTTTT.

The chain carries TRBV6-1 and TRBJ1-6, with a tentative D call TRBD1 (6 bases). CDR1 is MNHNS and CDR2 is SASEGT in the germline V gene. This CDR3 is built from 14 residues. The ends were cut back, 6 bases at V and 7 bases at J, with 13 bases in the middle. The CDR3 DNA reads as TGTGCCAGCAGGGAACAGGGATTCAATTCACCCCTCCACTTT. Protein: CASREQGFNSPLHF.

This clone has a single count. This chain joins TRBV28 and TRBJ2-3, with 10 positions matching TRBD2. V lost 5 bases to trimming and J lost 3 bases; unmatched junction nucleotides: 5. Germline loops: CDR1 MDHEN, CDR2 SYDVKM. This CDR3 is 15 amino acids long. DNA for the CDR3: TGTGCCAGCAGTATTCAAGCGGGAGGGACAGATACGCAGTATTTT. Protein: CASSIQAGGTDTQYF.

The chain links TRBV28 to TRBJ2-5, with TRBD1 as a possible D gene (6 bases). Trimming took off 3 bases at V and 3 bases at J, with 14 bases between the two ends. CDR3 length equals 15 residues. Germline V gene lookup returns CDR1 MDHEN and CDR2 SYDVKM. CDR3 sequence: CASSFDRTAKETQYF. In nucleotides, the CDR3 is TGTGCCAGCAGTTTCGACCGGACAGCTAAAGAGACCCAGTACTTC.

This chain joins TRBV28 and TRBJ1-2; D is possibly TRBD1 (6 bases). Trimming took off 10 bases at V and 8 bases at J, with 26 bases between the two ends. Germline V CDR1 and CDR2: MDHEN, SYDVKM. CDR3 length: 15 residues. In DNA, the CDR3 is TGTGCCACCTTAGCAGGGACACGGTCGTGGAGCGGCTACACCTTC. Amino acid sequence: CATLAGTRSWSGYTF.

This chain uses TRBV5-1 with TRBJ2-7; TRBD2 matches at 8 bases. The germline gives CDR1 SGHRS, CDR2 YFSETQ. The CDR3 is made up of 14 amino acids. The V and J ends lost 2 bases and 0 bases, in that order; junction bases with no gene match: 1. In DNA, the CDR3 is TGCGCCAGCAGCTTAACTAGCGGCTCCTACGAGCAGTACTTC. Encoded protein: CASSLTSGSYEQYF. Complete variable domain (other parts from reference TRBV5-1 and TRBJ2-7): KAGVTQTPRYLIKTRGQQVTLSCSPISGHRSVSWYQQTPGQGLQFLFEYFSETQRNKGNFPGRFSGRQFSNSRSEMNVSTLELGDSALYLCASSLTSGSYEQYFGPGTRLTVT.

The chain employs TRBV4-2 and TRBJ2-1, with 10 bases lining up with TRBD2. The ends lost 6 bases at V and 5 bases at J; junction bases unmatched: 7. CDR1 is LGHNA, CDR2 YNFKEQ, per germline. The CDR3 is made up of 15 amino acids. DNA of the CDR3: TGTGCCAGCAGTTTAGGGCTAGCGGGGGACAATGAGCAGTTCTTC. Protein product: CASSLGLAGDNEQFF.

In DNA form, the CDR3 reads TGCGCCAGCAGTGAGCTAGGGGTAAACTATGGCTACACCTTC. Residues: CASSELGVNYGYTF. The chain links TRBV10-2 to TRBJ1-2, with D possibly TRBD1 on 5 matching bases. From germline, CDR1 is WSHSY and CDR2 SAAADI. The CDR3 has 14 amino acids. With 2 bases removed from V and 2 bases from J, the gap between germline ends came to 9 bases.

V gene TRBV6-1 combines with J gene TRBJ1-2; no clear D gene. The V and J ends lost 6 bases and 8 bases respectively, with 19 bases between them. CDR1 is MNHNS, CDR2 SASEGT, per germline. The CDR3 consists of 14 residues. CDR3 in amino acids: CASRKTAPRGGYTF. DNA for the CDR3: TGTGCCAGCAGGAAAACAGCTCCCAGAGGGGGCTACACCTTC.